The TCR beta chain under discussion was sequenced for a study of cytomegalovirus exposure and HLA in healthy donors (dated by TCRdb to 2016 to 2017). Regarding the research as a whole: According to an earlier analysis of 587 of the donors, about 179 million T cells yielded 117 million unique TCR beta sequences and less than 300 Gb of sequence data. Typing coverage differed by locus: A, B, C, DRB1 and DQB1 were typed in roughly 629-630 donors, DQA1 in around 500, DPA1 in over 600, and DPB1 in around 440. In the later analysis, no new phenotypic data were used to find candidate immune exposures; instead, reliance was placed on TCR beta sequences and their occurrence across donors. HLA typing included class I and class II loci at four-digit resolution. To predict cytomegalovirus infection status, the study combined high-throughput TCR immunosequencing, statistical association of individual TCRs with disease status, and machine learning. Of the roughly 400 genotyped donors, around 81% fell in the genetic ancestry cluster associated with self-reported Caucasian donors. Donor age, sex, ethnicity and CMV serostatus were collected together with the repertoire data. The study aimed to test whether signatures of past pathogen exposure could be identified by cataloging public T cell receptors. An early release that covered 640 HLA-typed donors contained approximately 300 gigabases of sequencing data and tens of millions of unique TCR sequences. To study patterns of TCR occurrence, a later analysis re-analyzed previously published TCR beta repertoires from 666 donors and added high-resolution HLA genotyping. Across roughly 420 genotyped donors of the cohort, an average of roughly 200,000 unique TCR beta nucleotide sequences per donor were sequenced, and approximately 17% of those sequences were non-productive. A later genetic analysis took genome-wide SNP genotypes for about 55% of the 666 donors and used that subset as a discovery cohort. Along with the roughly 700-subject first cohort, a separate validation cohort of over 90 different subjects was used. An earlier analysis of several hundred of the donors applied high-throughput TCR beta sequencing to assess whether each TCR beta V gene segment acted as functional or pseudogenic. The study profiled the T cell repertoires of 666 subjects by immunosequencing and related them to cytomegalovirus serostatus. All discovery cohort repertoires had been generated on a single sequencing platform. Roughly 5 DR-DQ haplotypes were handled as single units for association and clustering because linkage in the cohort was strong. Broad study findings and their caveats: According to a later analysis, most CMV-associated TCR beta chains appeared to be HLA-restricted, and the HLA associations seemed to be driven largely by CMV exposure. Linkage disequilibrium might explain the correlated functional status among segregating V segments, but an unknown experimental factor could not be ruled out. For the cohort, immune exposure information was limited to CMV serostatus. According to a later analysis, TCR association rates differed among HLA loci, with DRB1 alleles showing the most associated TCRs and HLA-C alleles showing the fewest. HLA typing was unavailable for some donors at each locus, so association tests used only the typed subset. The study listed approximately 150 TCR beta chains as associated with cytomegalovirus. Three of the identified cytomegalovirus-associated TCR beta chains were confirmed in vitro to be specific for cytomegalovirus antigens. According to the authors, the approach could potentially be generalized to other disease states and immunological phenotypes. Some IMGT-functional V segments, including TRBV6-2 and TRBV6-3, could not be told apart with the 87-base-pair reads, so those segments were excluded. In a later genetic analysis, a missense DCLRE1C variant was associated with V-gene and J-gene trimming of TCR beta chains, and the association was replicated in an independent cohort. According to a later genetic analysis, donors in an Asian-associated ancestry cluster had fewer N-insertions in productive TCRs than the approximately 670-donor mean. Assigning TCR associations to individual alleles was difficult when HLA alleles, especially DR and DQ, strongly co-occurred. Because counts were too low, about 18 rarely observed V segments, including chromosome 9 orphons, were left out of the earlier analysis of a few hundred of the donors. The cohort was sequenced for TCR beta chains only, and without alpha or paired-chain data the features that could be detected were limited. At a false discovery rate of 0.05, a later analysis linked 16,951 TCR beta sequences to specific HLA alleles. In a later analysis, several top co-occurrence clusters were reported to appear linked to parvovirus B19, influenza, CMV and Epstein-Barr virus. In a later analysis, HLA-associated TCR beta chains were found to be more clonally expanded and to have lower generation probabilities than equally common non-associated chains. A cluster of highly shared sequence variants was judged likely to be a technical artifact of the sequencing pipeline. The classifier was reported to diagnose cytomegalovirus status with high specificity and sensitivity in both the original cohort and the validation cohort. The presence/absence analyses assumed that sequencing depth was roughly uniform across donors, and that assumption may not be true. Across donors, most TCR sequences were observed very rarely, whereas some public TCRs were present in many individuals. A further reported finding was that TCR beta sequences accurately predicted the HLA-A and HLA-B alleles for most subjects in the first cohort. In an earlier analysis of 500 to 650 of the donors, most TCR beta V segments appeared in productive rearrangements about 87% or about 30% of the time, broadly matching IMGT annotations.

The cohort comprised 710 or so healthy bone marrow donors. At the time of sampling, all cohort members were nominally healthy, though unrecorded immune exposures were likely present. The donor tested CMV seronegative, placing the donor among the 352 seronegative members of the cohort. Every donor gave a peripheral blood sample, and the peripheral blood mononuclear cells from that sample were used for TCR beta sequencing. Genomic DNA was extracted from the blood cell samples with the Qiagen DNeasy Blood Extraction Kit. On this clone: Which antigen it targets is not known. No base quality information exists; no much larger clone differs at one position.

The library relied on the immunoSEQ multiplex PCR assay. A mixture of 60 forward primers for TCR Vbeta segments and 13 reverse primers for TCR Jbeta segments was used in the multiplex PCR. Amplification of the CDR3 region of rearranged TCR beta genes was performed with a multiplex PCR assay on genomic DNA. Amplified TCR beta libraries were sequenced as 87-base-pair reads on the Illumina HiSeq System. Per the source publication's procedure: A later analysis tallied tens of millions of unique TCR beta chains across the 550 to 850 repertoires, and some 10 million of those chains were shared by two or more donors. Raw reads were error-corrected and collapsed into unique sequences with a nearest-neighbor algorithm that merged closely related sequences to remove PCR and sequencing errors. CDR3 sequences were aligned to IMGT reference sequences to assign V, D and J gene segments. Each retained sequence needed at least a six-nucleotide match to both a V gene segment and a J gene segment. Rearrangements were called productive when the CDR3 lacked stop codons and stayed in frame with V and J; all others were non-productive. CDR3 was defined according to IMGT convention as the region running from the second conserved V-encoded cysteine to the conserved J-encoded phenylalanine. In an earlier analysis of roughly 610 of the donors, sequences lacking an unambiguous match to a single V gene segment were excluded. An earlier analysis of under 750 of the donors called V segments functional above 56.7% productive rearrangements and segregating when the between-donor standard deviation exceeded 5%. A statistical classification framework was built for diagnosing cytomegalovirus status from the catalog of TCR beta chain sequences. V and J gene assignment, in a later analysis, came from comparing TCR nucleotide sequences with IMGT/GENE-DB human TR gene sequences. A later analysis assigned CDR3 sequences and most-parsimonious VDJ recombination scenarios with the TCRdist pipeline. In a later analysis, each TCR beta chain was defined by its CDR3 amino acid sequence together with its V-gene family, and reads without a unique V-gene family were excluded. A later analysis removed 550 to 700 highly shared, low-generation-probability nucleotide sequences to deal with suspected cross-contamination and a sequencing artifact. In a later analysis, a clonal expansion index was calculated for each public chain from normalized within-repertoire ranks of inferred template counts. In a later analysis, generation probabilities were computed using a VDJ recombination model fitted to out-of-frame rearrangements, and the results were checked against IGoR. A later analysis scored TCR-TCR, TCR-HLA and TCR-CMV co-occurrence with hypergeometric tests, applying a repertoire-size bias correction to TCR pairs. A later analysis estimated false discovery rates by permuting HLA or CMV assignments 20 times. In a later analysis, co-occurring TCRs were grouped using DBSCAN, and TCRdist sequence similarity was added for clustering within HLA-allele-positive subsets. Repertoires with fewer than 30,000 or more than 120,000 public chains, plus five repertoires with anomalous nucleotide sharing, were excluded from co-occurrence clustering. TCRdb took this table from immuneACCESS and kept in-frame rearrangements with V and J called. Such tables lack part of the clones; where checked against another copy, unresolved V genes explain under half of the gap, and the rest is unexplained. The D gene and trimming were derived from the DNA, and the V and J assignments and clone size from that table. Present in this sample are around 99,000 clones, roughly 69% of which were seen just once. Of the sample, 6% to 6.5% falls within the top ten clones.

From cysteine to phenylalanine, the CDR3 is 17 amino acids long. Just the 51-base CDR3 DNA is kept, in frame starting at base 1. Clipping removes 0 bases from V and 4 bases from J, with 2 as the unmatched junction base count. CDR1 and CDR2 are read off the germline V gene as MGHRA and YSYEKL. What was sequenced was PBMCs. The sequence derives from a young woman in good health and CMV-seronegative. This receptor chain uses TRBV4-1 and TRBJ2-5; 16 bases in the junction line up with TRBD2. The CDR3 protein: CASSQEGLAGGGETQYF. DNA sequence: TGCGCCAGCAGCCAAGAGGGACTAGCGGGGGGGGGAGAGACCCAGTACTTC.